This TCR beta chain was recorded in a study of human T cells and chemical hapten exposure. A single record per CDR3 protein comes from TCRdb applying MiXCR to the RACE reads. The sample holds about 82,000 distinct CDR3 sequences; about 10% are singletons and the top ten take around 4.4%. V gave up 3 bases and J gave up 2 bases; unmatched junction bases: 3. The CDR3 has 15 amino acids. In germline, CDR1 is LGHDT, CDR2 YNNKEL (reference sequence). Time point indicated: patch test 1, 2 weeks after DPC sensitization. Treatment described: therapeutic diphenylcyclopropenone sensitization with weekly scalp DPC. At least ten counts were recorded for this clonotype.

This sequence joins TRBV3-1 and TRBJ2-7; TRBD2 aligns across 11 bases. This TCR was sampled from a woman in her forties or fifties with alopecia areata. Some clones in this sample may be carry-over from other donors' samples. The material was whole blood, obtained in connection with sensitization to the hapten diphenylcyclopropenone (DPC). As DNA, the CDR3 is TGTGCCAGCAGCCACCTAGCGGGGGGTGCCTACGAGCAGTACTTC. Translating gives CASSHLAGGAYEQYF.